The T cell receptor beta chain under discussion was sequenced for a study of OX40 agonist ivuxolimab in advanced cancers. Overall study context: The dose of intravenous ivuxolimab that patients received every 2 weeks ranged from 0.01 to 10 mg/kg.

Sequenced by immunoSEQ multiplex PCR; TCRdb stores in-frame clones only, minus some. The profile shows around 140,000 clones, roughly 91% of them singletons. The V and J ends lost 2 bases and 7 bases, in that order; junction bases with no gene match: 7. The CDR3 spans 14 residues. Germline CDR1 reads LGHNA; CDR2 reads YNFKEQ. Study findings and constraints: What antigens the expanded peripheral T cells recognized was never established.

Comments on this clone: Its antigen is unidentified.

V and J are TRBV4-2 and TRBJ1-2, with TRBD1 identical over 7 bases. The receptor's source is an adult with an advanced solid tumor such as melanoma, head and neck, liver or kidney cancer. The source was CD4+ or CD8+ T cells sorted from blood, collected in a trial of the OX40 agonist ivuxolimab. The CDR3 spells CASSQREGAGGYTF. The DNA for the CDR3 is TGTGCCAGCAGCCAACGGGAGGGGGCGGGTGGCTACACCTTC.